The clone carrying this T cell receptor (beta chain) has only a few counts. Its antigen remains unknown. The sample comes from a study of CD8 T cells in ankylosing spondylitis. Points from the study as a whole: Eight or nine highly homologous variants made up a TCR beta motif that seemed to typify ankylosing spondylitis blood.

In making TCR beta libraries, quantitative 5'-RACE with molecular barcodes was used. TCRdb redid the calling of the 5' RACE reads with MiXCR, one entry per CDR3 protein. This table holds 250,000 to 350,000 distinct CDR3 sequences, roughly 20% found once. Trimming took 7 bases from V and 3 from J, leaving 18 bases between them. This CDR3 is built from 15 residues. CDR1 LGHDT and CDR2 YNNKEL come from the germline V gene (reference sequence). This clonotype was sampled from a female donor with ankylosing spondylitis or in good health (not recorded which). This chain uses TRBV3-1 with TRBJ1-1, with D perhaps matching TRBD1 (5 bases). Sequenced material: blood, either unsorted or a sorted T cell fraction (not recorded which). CDR3 protein: CASNFFGSGDTEAFF. CDR3 in DNA: TGTGCCAGCAATTTCTTCGGGTCGGGGGACACTGAAGCTTTCTTT.